The 17 T cell receptor beta chains presented below share a single source sample, sequenced in a study of T-cell reconstitution after alpha-beta-depleted transplantation in children. For TCRbeta, the library was prepared with unique molecular identifiers. TCRdb fed the PCR reads into MiXCR, producing one record per CDR3 protein. Of around 370,000 distinct CDR3 sequences in the sample, about 9.3% were seen once. The sample was PBMCs from the stem cell graft donor, taken from the stem cell graft. The receptors stem from a human donor who donated a stem cell graft to a child with acute lymphoblastic leukemia.

This clonotype was seen ten or more times. The rearrangement uses TRBV6-5 and TRBJ1-5; 8 bases line up with TRBD1. CDR3 length: 15 amino acids. From germline, CDR1 is MNHEY and CDR2 SVGAGI. With V trimmed by 4 bases and J by 7 bases, 9 bases remained unmatched. The CDR3 region is CASSSQGALGQPQHF. In DNA, the CDR3 is TGTGCCAGCAGTTCCCAGGGGGCTCTGGGGCAGCCCCAGCATTTT.

Many counts were recorded for this clonotype. V gene TRBV4-1 combines with J gene TRBJ1-5, with D uncertain. The germline CDR1 and CDR2 sequences are MGHRA and YSYEKL. The CDR3 extends over 14 amino acids. Trimming took 1 base from V and 10 from J, leaving 14 bases between them. The CDR3 reads CASSQGSHGDPQHF. In nucleotides, the CDR3 is TGCGCCAGCAGCCAAGGATCCCACGGCGATCCCCAGCATTTT.

The sample holds a few counts of this clonotype. The J gene is TRBJ2-7, the V gene TRBV6-5; tentatively, D is TRBD2 (6 bases). Germline assignment: CDR1 MNHEY and CDR2 SVGAGI. This CDR3 region has 13 residues. The V gene lost 0 bases and the J gene lost 5 bases, with 8 bases spanning the gap. As DNA, the CDR3 is TGTGCCAGCAGTTACTCGACGGGAGACGAGCAGTACTTC. As protein: CASSYSTGDEQYF.

This clonotype was recorded a few times. The rearrangement uses TRBV20-1 and TRBJ2-3; D is uncertain. Trimming stripped 4 bases from V and 3 bases from J, with 14 bases between. Germline CDR1 is DFQATT and CDR2 is SNEGSKA (reference sequence). This CDR3 has 14 residues. The CDR3 is CSAIDSSYTDTQYF. The CDR3 DNA reads as TGCAGTGCTATAGACTCAAGCTATACAGATACGCAGTATTTT.

As regards this clonotype: The junction departs from germline at one end; a sequencing error may be responsible. The chain employs TRBV7-7 and TRBJ2-1, with 8 nucleotides matching TRBD2. The CDR3 loop spans 13 amino acids. Looked up from germline, CDR1 is SSHAT and CDR2 is FNYEAQ (reference sequence). The CDR3 bases are TGTGCTAGCAGCTCGGGGGGGACCGGTGAGCAGTTCTTC. Its protein is CASSSGGTGEQFF.

This clonotype occurred a few times. The chain uses TRBV6-2 or TRBV6-3 and TRBJ1-1; D is possibly TRBD1 (5 bases). Germline lookup yields CDR1 MNHEY and CDR2 SVGEGT. CDR3 length: 17 amino acids. V lost 1 base to trimming and J lost 4 bases, with 19 bases between them. The CDR3 DNA reads as TGTGCCAGCAGTTACTTGAGCTGGGGCCGCCTCGGCACTGAAGCTTTCTTT. Translated: CASSYLSWGRLGTEAFF.

As regards this clonotype: The DNA is left out, because the CDR3 cannot be placed on it with certainty; the CDR3 is given as TCRdb lists it. The gene calls are TRBV7-3 and TRBJ2-2. The germline V gene has CDR1 SGHTA and CDR2 FQGTGA. The CDR3 is 14 amino acids in total, end residues counted. CDR3 in amino acids: CASSLGLRAGELFF.

V gene TRBV5-1 combines with J gene TRBJ2-2; 13 bases agree with TRBD2. Trimming removed 4 bases from V and 4 bases from J; junction bases left unmatched: 4. In germline, CDR1 is SGHRS, CDR2 YFSETQ. There are 16 residues in the CDR3. CDR3 DNA: TGCGCCAGCAGCACCGGACTAGCGGGAGCCACCGGGGAGCTGTTTTTT. Translation gives CASSTGLAGATGELFF.

V and J are TRBV24-1 and TRBJ2-1; TRBD2 matches at 10 bases. This CDR3 has 17 residues. CDR1 and CDR2 (germline): KGHDR, SFDVKD. The junction had 8 bases not matched to a gene; V was cut back by 3 bases and J by 4 bases. The chain's CDR3 is CATSDAKLAGFYNEQFF. Here the CDR3 DNA reads TGTGCCACCAGTGATGCAAAACTAGCGGGGTTTTACAATGAGCAGTTCTTC.

Only a few counts were recorded for this clonotype. The chain couples TRBV20-1 to TRBJ2-7; the D call may be TRBD1 or TRBD2 (5 bases each). V was clipped by 7 bases and J by 0 bases, with 13 bases between them. The CDR3 is made up of 13 amino acids. Germline V gives CDR1 DFQATT, CDR2 SNEGSKA (reference sequence). The CDR3 DNA reads as TGCAGTGAAAGGGACCTGAGCTCCTACGAGCAGTACTTC. It specifies CSERDLSSYEQYF.

Only a few counts were recorded for this clonotype. The CDR3 DNA reads TGTGCCAGTAGCCCCGGGACTACCTACACAGATACGCAGTATTTT. Translating it yields CASSPGTTYTDTQYF. V gene TRBV19 combines with J gene TRBJ2-3; TRBD2 aligns across 7 bases. This CDR3 has 15 residues. The germline V gene has CDR1 LNHDA and CDR2 SQIVND (reference sequence). The V gene end was trimmed by 6 bases and the J gene end by 2 bases; junction bases not matched to a gene: 8.

The table lists this clonotype with a few counts. The CDR3 sequence: CASSPQGGNTIYF. The DNA for the CDR3 is TGCGCCAGCAGCCCCCAAGGGGGAAACACCATATATTTT. The chain employs TRBV5-1 and TRBJ1-3; no definite D call. This CDR3 is 13 amino acids long. V lost 4 bases, J lost 4 bases, and 9 bases lay in between. Germline assignment: CDR1 SGHRS and CDR2 YFSETQ.

The rearrangement joins TRBV29-1 to TRBJ2-3, with a possible D match to TRBD2 (5 bases). The V end was cut by 7 bases, the J end by 5 bases, with 19 bases between. The CDR3 is 14 amino acids. Germline CDR1 SQVTM, CDR2 ANQGSEA. CDR3 amino acids: CSDRRPGFGDTQYF. The CDR3 nucleotides are TGCAGCGACCGGAGGCCGGGATTCGGAGATACGCAGTATTTT.

This clonotype was seen more than once but under ten times. The chain has TRBV5-6 and TRBJ2-2; 10 nucleotides line up with TRBD2. J was trimmed by 1 base and V by 3 bases; bases with no gene match: 9. Germline lookup yields CDR1 SGHDT and CDR2 YYEEEE. The CDR3 loop spans 18 amino acids. CDR3 protein: CASSSPLAGVQNTGELFF. The CDR3 DNA reads TGTGCCAGCAGCTCCCCCCTAGCGGGAGTGCAGAACACCGGGGAGCTGTTTTTT. Together with reference TRBV5-6 and TRBJ2-2, the CDR3 gives the full variable domain: DAGVTQSPTHLIKTRGQQVTLRCSPKSGHDTVSWYQQALGQGPQFIFQYYEEEERQRGNFPDRFSGHQFPNYSSELNVNALLLGDSALYLCASSSPLAGVQNTGELFFGEGSRLTVL.

This clonotype has only a few counts. The V and J genes are TRBV6-5 and TRBJ2-7, with D unresolved. V was shortened by 3 bases and J by 5 bases, with 11 bases between the two germline ends. This CDR3 is built from 13 residues. Germline V lookup: CDR1 MNHEY, CDR2 SVGAGI. As DNA, the CDR3 is TGTGCCAGCAGTTATCGTAGTACGAACGAGCAGTACTTC. Translated: CASSYRSTNEQYF.

This clonotype was counted a few times. The genes are TRBV2 and TRBJ1-3; possible D gene TRBD1, 5 bases. This CDR3 contains 13 residues. Germline V gene lookup returns CDR1 SNHLY and CDR2 FYNNEI. Trimming cost V 6 bases and J 0 bases, with 6 bases left between them. CDR3 nucleotide sequence: TGTGCCAGCAGGGGACTCTCTGGAAACACCATATATTTT. Amino acids: CASRGLSGNTIYF.

The V gene is TRBV24-1, the J gene TRBJ2-5, with D perhaps matching TRBD1 (7 bases). The CDR3 consists of 14 residues. Germline-derived CDR1 and CDR2 are KGHDR and SFDVKD. V was cut by 4 bases and J by 5 bases, with 13 bases left in between. The CDR3 nucleotides read TGTGCCACCAGTGACCCGCCAGGGGGGGAGACCCAGTACTTC. Translation: CATSDPPGGETQYF.